This T cell receptor (beta chain) was sequenced for a study of blood T cell repertoires in COVID-19. Recovered participants had two consecutive negative NP/OP PCR tests, healthcare professional clearance, or symptom resolution. Repertoires were generated with immunoSEQ multiplex PCR, while TCRdb's copy carries only in-frame clones and drops some. The sample holds fewer than 300,000 clones; approximately 81% are singletons and the top ten take around 2.3%. Trimming took 3 bases from V and 3 from J, leaving 11 bases between them. The CDR3 consists of 15 residues. Germline CDR1 KGHSH, CDR2 LQKENI. Sequencing was carried out using PBMCs or T cells enriched from blood (not recorded which). The receptor was derived from a woman aged 45-65 years who had recovered from COVID-19. The V call is TRBV18, the J call TRBJ2-2, with TRBD1 as a possible D gene (5 bases). In DNA form, the CDR3 reads TGTGCCAGCTCACCGCGGACACCTGACACCGGGGAGCTGTTTTTT. Amino acids: CASSPRTPDTGELFF.